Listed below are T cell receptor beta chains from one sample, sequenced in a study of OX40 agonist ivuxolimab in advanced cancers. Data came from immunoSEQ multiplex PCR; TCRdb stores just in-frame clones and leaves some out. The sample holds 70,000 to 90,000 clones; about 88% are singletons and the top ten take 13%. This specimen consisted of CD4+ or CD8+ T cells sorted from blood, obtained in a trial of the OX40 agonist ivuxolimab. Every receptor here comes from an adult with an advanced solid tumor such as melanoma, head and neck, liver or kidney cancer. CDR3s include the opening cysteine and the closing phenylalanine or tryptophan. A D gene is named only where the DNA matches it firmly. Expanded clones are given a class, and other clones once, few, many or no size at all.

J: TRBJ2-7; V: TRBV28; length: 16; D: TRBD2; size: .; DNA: TGTGCCAGCAGTACGACTAGCGGGAGGGCCGGGTACGAGCAGTACTTC; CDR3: CASSTTSGRAGYEQYF
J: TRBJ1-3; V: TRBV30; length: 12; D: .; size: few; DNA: TGTGCCTGGAGCCTGTTTTTGAACACCATATATTTT; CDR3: CAWSLFLNTIYF
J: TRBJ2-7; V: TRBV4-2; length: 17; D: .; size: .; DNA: TGTGCCAGCAGCCAAGATAGGCCGGGGAGTTACTCCTACGAGCAGTACTTC; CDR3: CASSQDRPGSYSYEQYF
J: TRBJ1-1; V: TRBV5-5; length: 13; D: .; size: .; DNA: TGTGCCAGCAGCTCCTCCGAAGAGGAGGAGGCTTTCTTT; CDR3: CASSSSEEEEAFF
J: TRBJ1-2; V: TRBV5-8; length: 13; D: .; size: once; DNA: TGTGCCAGCAGCTCAAGGGGAAACTATGGCTACACCTTC; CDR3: CASSSRGNYGYTF
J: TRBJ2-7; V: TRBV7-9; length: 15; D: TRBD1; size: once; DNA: TGTGCCAGCAGCACGGGCGACAGGGGGGCCTACGAGCAGTACTTC; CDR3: CASSTGDRGAYEQYF
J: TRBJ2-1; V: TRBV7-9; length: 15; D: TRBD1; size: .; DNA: TGTGCCAGCAGCTTAGTCAGGGGGCGCAACAATGAGCAGTTCTTC; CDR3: CASSLVRGRNNEQFF
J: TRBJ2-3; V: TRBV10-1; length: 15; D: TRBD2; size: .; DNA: TGCGCCAGCAGCCGGACTAGCGGGCGTGGAGATACGCAGTATTTT; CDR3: CASSRTSGRGDTQYF
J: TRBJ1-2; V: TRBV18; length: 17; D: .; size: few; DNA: TGTGCCAGCTCACCACCTCTGGCGGGCAAGGTGTTCTATGGCTACACCTTC; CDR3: CASSPPLAGKVFYGYTF
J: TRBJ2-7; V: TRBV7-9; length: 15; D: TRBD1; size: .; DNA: TGTGCCAGCAGCGTAGGACAGGACCTATCCTACGAGCAGTACTTC; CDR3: CASSVGQDLSYEQYF
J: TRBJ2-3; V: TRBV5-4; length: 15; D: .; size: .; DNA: TGTGCCAGCAGCGGGGGGCCGGACAGCACAGATACGCAGTATTTT; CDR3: CASSGGPDSTDTQYF
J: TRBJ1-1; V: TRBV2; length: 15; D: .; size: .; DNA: TGTGCCAGCAGTCCGGGACCCCCGGCGAACACTGAAGCTTTCTTT; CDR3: CASSPGPPANTEAFF
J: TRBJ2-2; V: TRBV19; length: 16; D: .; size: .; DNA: TGTGCCAGTAGTATAGATGGCAGGACGAACACCGGGGAGCTGTTTTTT; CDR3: CASSIDGRTNTGELFF
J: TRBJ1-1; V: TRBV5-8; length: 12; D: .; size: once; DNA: TGTGCCAGCAGCTTCTATACGACTGAAGCTTTCTTT; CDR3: CASSFYTTEAFF
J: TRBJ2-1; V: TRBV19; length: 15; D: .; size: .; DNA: TGTGCCAGTAGTACTCTCGAGGGGCTTTCGAATGAGCAGTTCTTC; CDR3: CASSTLEGLSNEQFF
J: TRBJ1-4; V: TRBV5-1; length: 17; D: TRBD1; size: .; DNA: TGCGCCAGCAGCTGGGACAGCGAAGCTGCAACTAATGAAAAACTGTTTTTT; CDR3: CASSWDSEAATNEKLFF
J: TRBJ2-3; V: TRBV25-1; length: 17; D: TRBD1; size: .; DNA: TGTGCCAGCAGTGATCCATCGACAGGGATAAGCACAGATACGCAGTATTTT; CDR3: CASSDPSTGISTDTQYF